Sequencing of this T cell receptor beta chain was carried out in a study of regulatory T cells in long-lasting Graves disease (dated by TCRdb to about 2021). Some background on the complete study: Persistent Graves' disease meant more than 5 years of antithyroid drug treatment with TSH receptor autoantibodies that stayed positive. TCR sequencing covered roughly 13 persistent and approximately 20 newly diagnosed Graves' disease patients, 33 samples in total. On average, persistent Graves' disease patients in the clinical cohort had been on antithyroid drugs for eight to twelve years. This study used TCR sequencing and RNA sequencing of peripheral blood to compare persistent Graves' disease patients against newly diagnosed Graves' disease patients. The study was conducted in China and was registered as a clinical trial. Results the study describes overall, beyond this receptor: A larger number of public clonotypes was shared among persistent patients (approximately 2,600) than among newly diagnosed patients (about 990). The authors acknowledged the small sample size as a limitation that may reduce accuracy. Lower TCR Shannon entropy and fewer highly expanded clones were observed in persistent Graves' disease patients than in newly diagnosed patients, which suggested clonal expansion. Sequencing and analysis were restricted to the TCR beta chain. Only peripheral blood was studied, because thyroid tissue, the primary lesion, was inaccessible. TRBV28, TRBJ1-2 and TRBJ2-5 were preferentially used in persistent disease, while TRBV20-1 and TRBJ2-1 were favored in newly diagnosed disease.

Sample time point, as interpreted from the label and publication: persistent/refractory GD, antithyroid drugs over 5 years with positive TRAb. For both TCR sequencing and RNA sequencing, RNA was extracted from PBMCs using TRIzol. Graves' disease was diagnosed according to American Thyroid Association guidelines. The patients came from an endocrinology department in Xi'an, China. Each patient gave 8.5 to 9.5 milliliters of peripheral blood, collected in an EDTA anticoagulant tube. PBMCs were isolated by Ficoll Paque Plus density gradient separation without further T cell sorting. RNA quality was checked with an Agilent 2100 Bioanalyzer and agarose gel, and concentration with a NanoDrop 2000. This clonotype was counted many times. Its antigen is still unknown. The sample holds no much larger clone one base away, and base qualities are not on file. Between the V and J ends, shortened by 7 bases and 4 bases respectively, the junction contains 13 bases. Taken from cysteine to phenylalanine, the CDR3 has 13 residues. Kept here is only the CDR3 DNA, which spans 39 bases and is read in frame from base 1. The germline V gene yields MDHEN for CDR1 and SYDVKM for CDR2.

The library was prepared using multiplex PCR. The instrument given in TCRdb is Illumina HiSeq 4000. CDR3 regions were amplified by Arm-PCR with iRepertoire HTBI primers to construct TCR beta libraries. Before sequencing, the PCR products underwent gel purification. As for the original processing: A total of around 66 TRBV and some 15 TRBJ segments were identified across samples and were used for gene usage analysis of CDR3 amino acid clonotypes. Filtered high-quality paired reads were merged into contigs using COPE and FqMerger. BLAST was used to align contigs to the IMGT TRBV, TRBD and TRBJ reference genes, and CDR3 was defined following IMGT. Any clonotype with a frequency above 0.1% was counted as a highly expanded clone. Repertoire diversity was measured by Shannon entropy, and V-J evenness by the Gini coefficient. Public clonotypes were defined as clonotypes shared by more than one individual. In TCRdb, the public reads were trimmed at Q25 with fastp and aligned with MiXCR, with productive beta chains retained. When rows share a CDR3 protein, they turn into one entry using the most common DNA and genes. Here the V and J calls rest on TCRdb's processing, not on the authors' analysis. For this sample there are roughly 500,000 distinct CDR3 sequences; approximately 22% appear just once. 13% of the sample lies in the top ten.

This chain is built from TRBV28 and TRBJ1-1; the D gene is perhaps TRBD1, on 5 matching bases. Sequenced material: peripheral blood mononuclear cells (PBMCs), taken when the disease was refractory, from a patient treated with antithyroid drugs. The source is a female donor with Graves disease. The CDR3 loop reads CASTENRGTEAFF. The nucleotide sequence is given as TGTGCCAGCACCGAAAATAGGGGCACTGAAGCTTTCTTT.